A single sample gave rise to the 20 T cell receptor beta chains below, sequenced in a study of beta chain features in type 1 diabetes. The investigators reverse transcribed all of the isolated RNA, so they sequenced expressed TCRB transcripts. Assay: immunoSEQ multiplex PCR; the TCRdb copy retains only in-frame clones and omits some. The data contain around 250,000 clones, roughly 30% of them singletons. Sequencing was done on a sample of central memory CD4+ T cells from blood. These receptors came from a man aged 25-45 years in good health.

This clone came up a few times. V gene TRBV7-9 combines with J gene TRBJ2-1, with 12 bases fitting TRBD2. The CDR3 runs 15 residues. The V and J ends lost 4 bases and 3 bases, in that order; junction bases with no gene match: 1. CDR1 and CDR2 from the germline V gene are SEHNR and FQNEAQ (reference sequence). CDR3 in amino acids: CASSSTSGGYNEQFF. CDR3 sequence (DNA): TGTGCCAGCAGCTCGACTAGCGGGGGCTACAATGAGCAGTTCTTC. The full variable domain, rest sourced from reference TRBV7-9 and TRBJ2-1, is DTGVSQNPRHKITKRGQNVTFRCDPISEHNRLYWYRQTLGQGPEFLTYFQNEAQLEKSRLLSDRFSAERPKGSFSTLEIQRTEQGDSAMYLCASSSTSGGYNEQFFGPGTRLTVL.

This clone occurred a few times. Other nucleotide sequences in the sample specify the same CDR3. CDR3 amino acids: CAWSSTYEQYF. DNA of the CDR3: TGTGCCTGGAGCTCAACTTACGAGCAGTACTTC. This chain connects TRBV30 to TRBJ2-7; D not certain. Trimming took off 3 bases at V and 4 bases at J, with 7 bases between the two ends. Germline-derived CDR1 and CDR2 are GTSNPN and SVGIG (reference sequence). The CDR3 runs to 11 residues.

There are many counts of this clone. V usage is TRBV29-1 and J usage is TRBJ1-1, with no clear D. Trimming removed 4 bases at V and 6 bases at J, with 9 bases between. The CDR3 sequence is 11 residues long. CDR1 and CDR2 from the germline V gene are SQVTM and ANQGSEA. The CDR3 region is CSVVQSAEAFF. CDR3 nucleotide sequence: TGCAGCGTTGTACAGTCGGCTGAAGCTTTCTTT.

The V call is TRBV15, the J call TRBJ2-1; TRBD2 matches at 10 bases. The trim removed 1 base at V and 0 bases at J, leaving 6 bases unmatched. Germline V lookup: CDR1 LNHNV, CDR2 YYDKDF (reference sequence). The CDR3 has 18 residues. The CDR3 sequence is CATSRGPSGGHSYNEQFF. The CDR3 DNA reads TGTGCCACCAGCAGAGGTCCTAGCGGGGGACACTCCTACAATGAGCAGTTCTTC.

This clone has at least ten counts. The chain links TRBV7-2 to TRBJ2-1, with D perhaps matching TRBD2 (6 bases). V was clipped by 7 bases and J by 3 bases, with 16 bases between them. Germline V gives CDR1 SGHTA, CDR2 FQGNSA. This CDR3 has 15 residues. CDR3 nucleotides: TGTGCCAGCAAAGATGGCGGGGCGAGCTACAATGAGCAGTTCTTC. Its protein product is CASKDGGASYNEQFF.

This chain links TRBV4-1 with TRBJ2-1, with D hard to call. Trimming shortened V by 0 bases and J by 7 bases, and 13 bases separated the two germline ends. This CDR3 region has 15 residues. Per the germline V gene, CDR1 is MGHRA and CDR2 is YSYEKL. The CDR3 sequence is CASSQERRPRNEQFF. CDR3 DNA sequence: TGCGCCAGCAGCCAAGAAAGAAGGCCTCGGAATGAGCAGTTCTTC.

A few counts support this clone. The chain employs TRBV28 and TRBJ1-5; D is unresolved. Germline lookup yields CDR1 MDHEN and CDR2 SYDVKM. The CDR3 contains 13 residues. Trimming took 10 bases from V and 0 from J, leaving 10 bases between them. CDR3 sequence (DNA): TGTGCCACCACGGAATATAGCAATCAGCCCCAGCATTTT. Translating it yields CATTEYSNQPQHF.

The genes are TRBV6-5 and TRBJ2-3; D unclear. Germline lookup yields CDR1 MNHEY and CDR2 SVGAGI. The CDR3 consists of 13 residues. With 4 bases removed from V and 2 bases from J, the gap between germline ends came to 7 bases. The CDR3, as DNA: TGTGCCAGCAGTTCGCGAGACACAGATACGCAGTATTTT. This sequence encodes CASSSRDTDTQYF.

The chain employs TRBV5-4 and TRBJ2-4; no definite D call. Germline V CDR1 and CDR2: SGHNT, YYREEE (reference sequence). CDR3 length equals 14 residues. Deletions cut 2 bases from V and 0 bases from J, with 6 bases between. The CDR3 DNA sequence: TGTGCCAGCAGCTTTGGGGAAGCCAAAAACATTCAGTACTTC. This sequence encodes CASSFGEAKNIQYF.

In its sample, this clone was seen a few times. CDR3 region: CAWSVRRGHGDTQYF. The CDR3 DNA reads as TGTGCCTGGAGTGTACGAAGGGGGCATGGAGATACGCAGTATTTT. The chain is built from TRBV30 and TRBJ2-3; 7 positions agree with TRBD1. The CDR3 extends over 15 amino acids. With V trimmed by 0 bases and J by 5 bases, 8 bases remained unmatched. Germline V gene sequence: CDR1 GTSNPN, CDR2 SVGIG (reference sequence).

V and J are TRBV30 and TRBJ1-6; possibly TRBD1 for D (6 bases). V dropped 0 bases and J dropped 10 bases, with 13 bases sitting between them. Per the germline V gene, CDR1 is GTSNPN and CDR2 is SVGIG (reference sequence). CDR3 length equals 14 residues. The CDR3 DNA follows: TGTGCCTGGAGTGTTGGCCTAGGGGGGTCACCCCTCCACTTT. Translation: CAWSVGLGGSPLHF.

The chain recombines TRBV9 with TRBJ1-3, with D possibly being TRBD1 (5 bases). Trimming took off 3 bases at V and 0 bases at J, with 10 bases between the two ends. CDR1 and CDR2 from the germline V gene are SGDLS and YYNGEE. The CDR3 sequence is 15 residues long. The CDR3 nucleotides read TGTGCCAGCAGCGGCAGGGCCCTCTCTGGAAACACCATATATTTT. Translating it yields CASSGRALSGNTIYF.

This rearrangement joins TRBV9 to TRBJ2-5; D is uncertain. Germline-derived CDR1 and CDR2 are SGDLS and YYNGEE. V was cut by 3 bases and J by 5 bases, with 11 bases left in between. The CDR3 loop spans 13 amino acids. DNA of the CDR3: TGTGCCAGCAGCGGGACGTCGCCGGAGACCCAGTACTTC. It specifies CASSGTSPETQYF.

This clone was detected a few times. This chain joins TRBV2 and TRBJ2-7, with TRBD2 matching over 7 bases. V was clipped by 7 bases and J by 5 bases; unmatched bases: 8. The germline gives CDR1 SNHLY, CDR2 FYNNEI. The CDR3 extends over 13 amino acids. DNA of the CDR3: TGTGCCAGCAAATGGGAGCGGGGCCACGAGCAGTACTTC. Protein sequence: CASKWERGHEQYF. Full variable domain (rest looked up from reference TRBV2 and TRBJ2-7): EPEVTQTPSHQVTQMGQEVILRCVPISNHLYFYWYRQILGQKVEFLVSFYNNEISEKSEIFDDQFSVERPDGSNFTLKIRSTKLEDSAMYFCASKWERGHEQYFGPGTRLTVT.

This sequence joins TRBV5-6 and TRBJ1-2; a possible D gene is TRBD1 (6 bases). CDR3 length equals 14 residues. The germline V and J ends were trimmed by 0 bases and 4 bases, with 10 bases remaining between them. CDR1 is SGHDT and CDR2 is YYEEEE in the germline V gene. CDR3 in amino acids: CASSLDREIYGYTF. The DNA for the CDR3 is TGTGCCAGCAGCTTGGACAGGGAAATCTATGGCTACACCTTC.

The chain recombines TRBV30 with TRBJ2-1, with D unresolved. This CDR3 spans 11 amino acids. V lost 4 bases to trimming and J lost 7 bases, with 8 bases between them. The V gene's germline CDR1 is GTSNPN and CDR2 SVGIG (reference sequence). The CDR3 spells CAWNRQNEQFF. In DNA, the CDR3 is TGTGCCTGGAACCGACAAAATGAGCAGTTCTTC.

This clone was seen more than once but under ten times. J is TRBJ1-1 and V is TRBV20-1; D is undetermined. The CDR3 length is 10 residues. CDR1 and CDR2 (germline): DFQATT, SNEGSKA (reference sequence). Between the trimmed V and J ends, which lost 3 bases and 3 bases, there was a span of 2 bases. Here the CDR3 DNA reads TGCAGTGCTAGTCACACTGAAGCTTTCTTT. Encoded protein: CSASHTEAFF.

This clone has more than one count but fewer than ten. The chain couples TRBV28 to TRBJ2-1, with 10 bases lining up with TRBD2. The germline V gene encodes CDR1 MDHEN and CDR2 SYDVKM. The CDR3 consists of 15 residues. V lost 6 bases, J lost 9 bases, and 11 bases stayed unmatched. This CDR3 reads CASRGRLAGWAEQFF. CDR3 DNA: TGTGCCAGCAGGGGCCGACTAGCGGGTTGGGCTGAGCAGTTCTTC.

The chain combines TRBV19 with TRBJ2-3; D unresolved. Per germline, CDR1 LNHDA and CDR2 SQIVND (reference sequence). V gave up 10 bases and J gave up 5 bases, with 13 bases separating them. There are 12 residues in the CDR3. The CDR3 spells CANPQQLDTQYF. CDR3 DNA: TGTGCCAATCCCCAACAACTAGATACGCAGTATTTT.

This chain links TRBV6-1 with TRBJ2-6; D unresolved. V lost 7 bases, J lost 4 bases, and 8 bases lay in between. Germline lookup yields CDR1 MNHNS and CDR2 SASEGT. This CDR3 spans 13 amino acids. Written as DNA, the CDR3 is TGTGCCAGCAACCAAGGGGGGGCCAACGTCCTGACTTTC. Its translation is CASNQGGANVLTF.